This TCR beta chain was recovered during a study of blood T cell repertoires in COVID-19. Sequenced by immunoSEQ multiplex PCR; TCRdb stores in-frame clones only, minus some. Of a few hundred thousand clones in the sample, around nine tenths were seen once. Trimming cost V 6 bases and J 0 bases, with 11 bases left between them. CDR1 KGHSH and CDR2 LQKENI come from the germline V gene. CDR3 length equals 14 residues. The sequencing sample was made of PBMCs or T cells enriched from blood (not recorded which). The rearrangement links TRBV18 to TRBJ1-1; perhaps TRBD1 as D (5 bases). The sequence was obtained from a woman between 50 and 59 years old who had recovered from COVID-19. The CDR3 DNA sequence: TGTGCCAGCTCTCCTCAGGGAATGAACACTGAAGCTTTCTTT. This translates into CASSPQGMNTEAFF.